This is a list of T cell receptor beta chains from one sample in a study of post-analysis software for immune sequencing data. TCRdb fed the PCR reads into MiXCR, producing one record per CDR3 protein. The sample consists of 800,000 to 950,000 distinct CDR3 sequences, under 70% of them appearing once. Source material: blood. The receptors were gathered from a girl under 18 with multiple sclerosis. CDR3s include the opening cysteine and the closing phenylalanine or tryptophan. The order of the fields is D gene, clone size, V gene, J gene, CDR3 DNA, CDR3 protein. D genes are given only for firm matches. The size field is filled for only some rows; it gives once, few, many or a size class.

TRBD2	-	TRBV6-5	TRBJ2-1	TGTGCCAGCAGTTGGACTAGCGGGGGGGCCGAGTTCTTC	CASSWTSGGAEFF
TRBD1	-	TRBV5-4	TRBJ2-1	TGTGCCAGCAGAAAGACAGGGGGCGGTGAGCAGTTCTTC	CASRKTGGGEQFF
TRBD1	-	TRBV7-9	TRBJ1-2	TGTGCCAGCAGCCAACGTGGACAGGGGGCAATTAGCTATGGCTACACCTTC	CASSQRGQGAISYGYTF
-	few	TRBV20-1	TRBJ1-2	TGCAGTGCTAGTCTAGGGGTTTTGCGACGCAGTCATGGCTACACCTTC	CSASLGVLRRSHGYTF
-	-	TRBV5-1	TRBJ2-5	TGCGCCAGCAGCTCGGGATCGGGTTCCTCGGAGACCCAGTACTTC	CASSSGSGSSETQYF
TRBD2	few	TRBV20-1	TRBJ2-1	TGCAGTGCTAGTCCACTCGGGACTAGCGGTTACAATGAGCAGTTCTTC	CSASPLGTSGYNEQFF
-	-	TRBV2	TRBJ2-7	TGTGCCAGCAGTGAAGCGGTAGTAGTCGCCTACGAGCAGTACTTC	CASSEAVVVAYEQYF
-	few	TRBV20-1	TRBJ2-1	TGCAGTGCTAGCCCCTCGAGGGCCTCTTACAATGAGCAGTTCTTC	CSASPSRASYNEQFF
-	-	TRBV2	TRBJ1-2	TGTGCCAGCACCAAGACAGCCACTAACTATGGCTACACCTTC	CASTKTATNYGYTF
-	-	TRBV30	TRBJ2-5	TGTGCCTGGAGTACAGGGGGAGGGGGAGAGACCCAGTACTTC	CAWSTGGGGETQYF
-	-	TRBV5-1	TRBJ1-2	TGCGCCAGCAGCTTGGAACCACGGGAATATGGCTACACCTTC	CASSLEPREYGYTF
TRBD1	few	TRBV6-5	TRBJ2-5	TGTGCCAGCAGTCCGGGACAGGGGGCTGGGGAGACCCAGTACTTC	CASSPGQGAGETQYF
-	-	TRBV5-6	TRBJ2-3	TGTGCCAGCAGCGGCAGGGGATACGATACGCAGTATTTT	CASSGRGYDTQYF
-	-	TRBV20-1	TRBJ2-3	TGCAGTGCTCCCCTGGGTGGCTGGGGGAGCACAGATACGCAGTATTTT	CSAPLGGWGSTDTQYF
TRBD1	-	TRBV10-3	TRBJ1-1	TGTGCCATCAGTGAGACAGGGGCTGAAGCTTTCTTC	CAISETGAEAFF
-	-	TRBV7-9	TRBJ1-5	TGTGCCAGCAGCCCAGGGGCAGGGTACAATCAGCCCCAGCATTTT	CASSPGAGYNQPQHF
-	-	TRBV20-1	TRBJ2-1	TGCAGTGCTAGTCCGGACCTAAGCTCCTACAATGAGCAGTTCTTC	CSASPDLSSYNEQFF
TRBD1	-	TRBV20-1	TRBJ2-4	TGCAGTGCTAGTAGGGCCAGGGGACAGCCTGGAGCCAAAAACATTCAGTACTTC	CSASRARGQPGAKNIQYF
-	-	TRBV12-5	TRBJ2-4	TGTGCTAGTGGTTTGTCAGGGCCCGGCATTCAGTACTTC	CASGLSGPGIQYF
-	-	TRBV5-1	TRBJ2-7	TGCGCCAGCAGCTTGGGGGGAGTTGTCTCCTACGAGCAGTACTTC	CASSLGGVVSYEQYF
TRBD1	-	TRBV24-1	TRBJ1-2	TGTGCCACCAGTGGCAAATTGGACCGGGACAGGGATAAGGAATGCGGCTACACCTTC	CATSGKLDRDRDKECGYTF
-	-	TRBV7-2	TRBJ2-3	TGTGCCAGCAGCTTAGTAGGGCCGGGGGCGGGAGATACGCAGTATTTT	CASSLVGPGAGDTQYF
-	once	TRBV5-1	TRBJ1-2	TGCGCCAGCAGCTTGGAGGGCCCCTGGTCCAGCGGCTACACCTTC	CASSLEGPWSSGYTF
-	-	TRBV5-6	TRBJ2-1	TGTGCCAGCAGCTTGGGCTCTGCGGGTCGCTACAATGAGCAGTTCTTC	CASSLGSAGRYNEQFF
-	few	TRBV29-1	TRBJ2-4	TGCAGCGTTGAGGGGCGGTATTCGGGGGAGCAGTACTTC	CSVEGRYSGEQYF
-	-	TRBV5-6	TRBJ2-6	TGTGCCAGCAGCTTGGGACTCAACGTCCTGACTTTC	CASSLGLNVLTF
-	-	TRBV15	TRBJ2-7	TGTGCCACCAGCAGAGATCGGTTCTCCCCCTACGAGCAGTACTTC	CATSRDRFSPYEQYF
TRBD2	-	TRBV10-2	TRBJ2-7	TGCGCCAGCACCCTGGGACTAGCGGGAGGAACCTACGAGCAGTACTTC	CASTLGLAGGTYEQYF
-	-	TRBV2	TRBJ2-6	TGTGCCAGCAGTCAATTCAGACTGCTCTCTGGGGCCAACGTCCTGACTTTC	CASSQFRLLSGANVLTF
-	-	TRBV2	TRBJ1-2	TGTGCCAGCAGTGAAGGGTCGGTGGAGGGATTGTCTGGCTACACCTTC	CASSEGSVEGLSGYTF
-	few	TRBV12-3/TRBV12-4	TRBJ2-7	TGTGCCAGCAGTTTAGACAGGGAAGAGCATCGCGAGCAGTACTTC	CASSLDREEHREQYF
TRBD2	few	TRBV10-3	TRBJ2-1	TGTGCCATCGGGTCGTTGGCGGGGGTATACAATGAGCAGTTCTTC	CAIGSLAGVYNEQFF
TRBD2	few	TRBV20-1	TRBJ2-7	TGCAGTGCGCACCTAGCGGGAGTAGCACACGAGCAGTACTTC	CSAHLAGVAHEQYF
-	-	TRBV20-1	TRBJ2-7	TGCAGTGCTGCTGGACAGACTTTAATCTACGAGCAGTACTTC	CSAAGQTLIYEQYF
TRBD2	-	TRBV12-3/TRBV12-4	TRBJ2-6	TGTGCCAGCAGTTTCTTAGCGGGGGGGCACGGGGCCAACGTCCTGACTTTC	CASSFLAGGHGANVLTF
-	-	TRBV12-3/TRBV12-4	TRBJ2-2	TGTGCCAGCAGTGCAGGGTGGGGCACCGGGGAGCTGTTTTTT	CASSAGWGTGELFF
-	-	TRBV11-2	TRBJ1-4	TGTGCCAGCAGCTCAGGTGGAGGGGGTAATGAAAAACTGTTTTTT	CASSSGGGGNEKLFF
TRBD1	-	TRBV24-1	TRBJ2-3	TGTGCCACCAGTGATCCGACAGGGGCCACAGATACGCAGTATTTT	CATSDPTGATDTQYF
TRBD2	-	TRBV29-1	TRBJ2-1	TGCAGCGGGGGGATACTAGCGGTAGGAATCGGTGAGCAGTTCTTC	CSGGILAVGIGEQFF
TRBD2	-	TRBV7-2	TRBJ2-3	TGTGCCAGCAGGGCTAGCGGTTCAAGTGGGAATACGCAGTATTTT	CASRASGSSGNTQYF
TRBD2	-	TRBV6-5	TRBJ2-1	TGTGCCAGCAGTACCGGGGCTAGCGGGAGAGTAAATGAGCAGTTCTTC	CASSTGASGRVNEQFF